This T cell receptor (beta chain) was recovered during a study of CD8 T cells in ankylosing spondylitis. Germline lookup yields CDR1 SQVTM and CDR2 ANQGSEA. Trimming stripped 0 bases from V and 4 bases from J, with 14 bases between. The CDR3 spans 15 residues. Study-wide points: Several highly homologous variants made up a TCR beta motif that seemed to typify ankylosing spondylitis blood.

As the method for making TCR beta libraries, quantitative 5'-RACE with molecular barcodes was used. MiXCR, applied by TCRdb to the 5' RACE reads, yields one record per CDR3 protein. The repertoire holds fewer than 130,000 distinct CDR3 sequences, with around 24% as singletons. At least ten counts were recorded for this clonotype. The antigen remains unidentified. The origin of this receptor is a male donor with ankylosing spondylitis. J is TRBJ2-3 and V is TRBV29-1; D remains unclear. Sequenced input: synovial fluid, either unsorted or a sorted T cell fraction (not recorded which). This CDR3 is CSVEDFRHQADTQYF. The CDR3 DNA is TGCAGCGTTGAAGATTTTCGGCACCAGGCAGATACGCAGTATTTT.